What follows are 30 T cell receptor beta chains derived from one specimen sequenced in a study of cytomegalovirus exposure and HLA in healthy donors. The PCR employed 60 Vbeta primers together with 13 Jbeta primers. Repertoires were generated with immunoSEQ multiplex PCR, while TCRdb's copy carries only in-frame clones and drops some. Altogether tens of thousands of clones are present, over 60% being singletons, with the ten largest covering about 22%. Material: PBMCs. Receptors were obtained from a woman in her 50s in good health and CMV-seropositive.

The rearrangement joins TRBV4-3 to TRBJ2-2, with 7 bases identical to TRBD2. CDR3 length equals 14 residues. Germline V gene sequence: CDR1 LGHNA, CDR2 YSLEER. J was trimmed by 7 bases and V by 1 base; bases with no gene match: 3. CDR3 protein: CASSQVGGGGELFF. The CDR3 coding sequence is TGCGCCAGCAGCCAAGTGGGGGGGGGCGGGGAGCTGTTTTTT.

This clone was seen only a few times. The V gene is TRBV10-3, the J gene TRBJ2-3, with D possibly TRBD2 on 6 matching bases. The V end lost 0 bases, the J end lost 5 bases, and 15 bases lay between the germline ends. Per the germline V gene, CDR1 is ENHRY and CDR2 is SYGVKD. The CDR3 contains 16 residues. The CDR3 nucleotides are TGTGCCATCAGTGAGTCGAAGTTGGAGGGAAAAGATACGCAGTATTTT. It codes for CAISESKLEGKDTQYF.

The genes are TRBV9 and TRBJ1-4; D gene ambiguous. Trimming took off 0 bases at V and 5 bases at J, with 11 bases between the two ends. Germline values: CDR1 SGDLS, CDR2 YYNGEE. The CDR3 sequence is 15 residues long. CDR3 nucleotides: TGTGCCAGCAGCGTAGGGAGCCTACTGAATGAAAAACTGTTTTTT. It encodes CASSVGSLLNEKLFF.

The chain employs TRBV21-1 and TRBJ2-1; TRBD1 was called by the table and not checked on the DNA. TRBV21-1 is reported as a pseudogene. This CDR3 comprises 13 residues. The CDR3: CASSRDRHNEQFF. Here the CDR3 DNA reads TGTGCCAGCAGCCGGGACAGGCACAATGAGCAGTTCTTC.

This clone occurred a few times. The chain recombines TRBV6-6 with TRBJ2-7; the match to TRBD2 covers 7 bases. Germline CDR1 and CDR2: MNHNY and SVGAGI (reference sequence). The CDR3 sequence is 15 residues long. V shed 0 bases, J shed 4 bases, and the junction held 6 bases outside the gene matches. The DNA for the CDR3 is TGTGCCAGCAGTTACTCGGGCGGGGGACTTTACGAGCAGTACTTC. Protein: CASSYSGGGLYEQYF.

The J gene is TRBJ1-1, the V gene TRBV6-5; a possible D gene is TRBD1 (6 bases). The CDR3 totals 15 residues. Trimming removed 7 bases at V and 5 bases at J, with 20 bases between. Per germline, CDR1 MNHEY and CDR2 SVGAGI. CDR3 in amino acids: CASISYGGARTEAFF. The CDR3 DNA follows: TGTGCCAGCATATCGTATGGGGGGGCGCGTACTGAAGCTTTCTTT.

A note on this clone: In the same sample, other DNA sequences code for this CDR3. The J gene is TRBJ2-3, the V gene TRBV2; possibly TRBD2 for D (5 bases). The V end was cut by 6 bases, the J end by 5 bases, with 18 bases between. This CDR3 spans 15 amino acids. In germline, CDR1 is SNHLY, CDR2 FYNNEI. CDR3 region: CASRPLILGGDTQYF. As DNA, the CDR3 is TGTGCCAGCAGGCCGCTGATCCTAGGAGGAGATACGCAGTATTTT.

CDR3 coding DNA: TGTGCCAGCAGCAAACAGAGCAATCAGCCCCAGCATTTT. Translated, it gives CASSKQSNQPQHF. This chain connects TRBV7-8 to TRBJ1-5; the D is unclear. The CDR3 runs to 13 residues. Trimming left V 5 bases short and J 1 base short, with 6 bases between. The V gene's germline CDR1 is SGHVS and CDR2 FQNEAQ.

The V gene is TRBV6-5, the J gene TRBJ2-5; tentatively, D is TRBD2 (6 bases). Trimming took off 6 bases at V and 4 bases at J, with 6 bases between the two ends. This CDR3 spans 11 amino acids. Germline V gene sequence: CDR1 MNHEY, CDR2 SVGAGI. As DNA, the CDR3 is TGTGCCAGCAGGGAGGGAGAGACCCAGTACTTC. This sequence encodes CASREGETQYF.

The gene calls are TRBV11-3 and TRBJ2-2; D remains unclear. Deletions cut 5 bases from V and 0 bases from J, with 10 bases between. Germline lookup yields CDR1 SGHNT and CDR2 YENEEA. CDR3 length: 15 residues. CDR3 sequence: CASSPSNTNTGELFF. The CDR3, as DNA: TGTGCCAGCAGCCCCAGTAATACGAACACCGGGGAGCTGTTTTTT.

The chain couples TRBV19 to TRBJ2-7; 8 bases align to TRBD1. The CDR3 runs 15 residues. Looked up from germline, CDR1 is LNHDA and CDR2 is SQIVND (reference sequence). J was trimmed by 2 bases and V by 0 bases; bases with no gene match: 3. DNA of the CDR3: TGTGCCAGTAGTATAGATACAGGGGGACCCTACGAGCAGTACTTC. It encodes CASSIDTGGPYEQYF.

V is TRBV30 and J is TRBJ2-5, with TRBD2 identical over 7 bases. V trimming: 5 bases; J trimming: 2 bases; junction bases outside the gene matches: 11. The V gene's germline CDR1 is GTSNPN and CDR2 SVGIG (reference sequence). The CDR3 has 15 residues. The CDR3 loop is CAWGEGLADQETQYF. CDR3 bases: TGTGCCTGGGGGGAGGGGCTAGCGGATCAAGAGACCCAGTACTTC.

The chain links TRBV5-1 to TRBJ1-4, with 12 bases identical to TRBD1. CDR3 length equals 16 residues. Germline V gene sequence: CDR1 SGHRS, CDR2 YFSETQ. The J segment lost 6 bases and the V segment lost 4 bases, leaving 7 bases of the junction unmatched. The CDR3 loop reads CASSEGTGGRDEKLFF. The DNA of the CDR3 is TGCGCCAGCAGCGAAGGGACAGGGGGCCGTGATGAAAAACTGTTTTTT.

This chain uses TRBV27 with TRBJ1-2; no firm D call. The CDR3 covers 13 residues. The germline CDR1 and CDR2 sequences are MNHEY and SMNVEV (reference sequence). V lost 1 base, J lost 4 bases, and 7 bases lay in between. CDR3 in amino acids: CASSLFGGYGYTF. CDR3 sequence (DNA): TGTGCCAGCAGTTTATTCGGTGGCTATGGCTACACCTTC.

Note on this clone: The germline gene is not matched at one end of the junction; a read error may be the cause. The rearrangement links TRBV7-9 to TRBJ1-2, with 9 bases aligning to TRBD1. This CDR3 comprises 12 residues. Germline V gene sequence: CDR1 SEHNR, CDR2 FQNEAQ (reference sequence). The CDR3 is CSSSFRQGDYTF. The CDR3 DNA reads as TGTTCCAGCAGCTTTAGACAGGGGGACTACACCTTC. Variable domain in full (rest from reference TRBV7-9 and TRBJ1-2): DTGVSQNPRHKITKRGQNVTFRCDPISEHNRLYWYRQTLGQGPEFLTYFQNEAQLEKSRLLSDRFSAERPKGSFSTLEIQRTEQGDSAMYLCSSSFRQGDYTFGSGTRLTVV.

There are a few counts of this clone. The genes are TRBV9 and TRBJ2-2, with 8 positions matching TRBD2. Germline V gene lookup returns CDR1 SGDLS and CDR2 YYNGEE. This CDR3 contains 17 residues. Unmatched junction bases numbered 10, after V lost 6 bases and J lost 0 bases. CDR3 nucleotides: TGTGCCAGCACCTCTTCGACTAGCGCGCCGAACACCGGGGAGCTGTTTTTT. Protein product: CASTSSTSAPNTGELFF. The full variable domain, its missing parts supplied by reference TRBV9 and TRBJ2-2, is DSGVTQTPKHLITATGQRVTLRCSPRSGDLSVYWYQQSLDQGLQFLIQYYNGEERAKGNILERFSAQQFPDLHSELNLSSLELGDSALYFCASTSSTSAPNTGELFFGEGSRLTVL.

The chain joins TRBV29-1 to TRBJ1-1, with D perhaps TRBD1 (6 bases). Deletions cut 6 bases from V and 1 base from J, with 24 bases between. Germline loops: CDR1 SQVTM, CDR2 ANQGSEA. This CDR3 has 17 residues. The CDR3 spells CSVAGARQGRKNTEAFF. Written as DNA, the CDR3 is TGCAGCGTCGCCGGGGCGCGGCAGGGGAGAAAGAACACTGAAGCTTTCTTT.

The chain couples TRBV5-4 to TRBJ2-2, with TRBD2 identical over 11 bases. This CDR3 has 16 amino acids. V lost 1 base to trimming and J lost 4 bases; unmatched junction nucleotides: 3. Germline-derived CDR1 and CDR2 are SGHNT and YYREEE (reference sequence). The CDR3 here is CASSLSSGGSTGELFF. The CDR3 nucleotides read TGTGCCAGCAGCTTGTCTAGCGGGGGGAGCACCGGGGAGCTGTTTTTT.

This clone was counted between two and nine times. The V call is TRBV2, the J call TRBJ1-5; the match to TRBD1 covers 10 bases. The CDR3 covers 15 residues. The germline gives CDR1 SNHLY, CDR2 FYNNEI. The V segment lost 4 bases and the J segment 2 bases; nucleotides outside the gene matches: 2. DNA for the CDR3: TGTGCCAGCAGTGCCGGGACAGGGGGCAATCAGCCCCAGCATTTT. Translated, it gives CASSAGTGGNQPQHF.

The CDR3 loop is CASSRVGAGGLDEQFF. The CDR3 coding sequence is TGCGCCAGCAGCCGAGTGGGGGCGGGGGGGCTCGATGAGCAGTTCTTC. V usage is TRBV5-1 and J usage is TRBJ2-1, with 9 bases aligning to TRBD2. Germline assignment: CDR1 SGHRS and CDR2 YFSETQ. The CDR3 consists of 16 residues. J lost 8 bases, V lost 4 bases, and 13 bases had no gene match. Combining the CDR3 with reference TRBV5-1 and TRBJ2-1 gives the whole variable domain KAGVTQTPRYLIKTRGQQVTLSCSPISGHRSVSWYQQTPGQGLQFLFEYFSETQRNKGNFPGRFSGRQFSNSRSEMNVSTLELGDSALYLCASSRVGAGGLDEQFFGPGTRLTVL.

The CDR3 sequence is CASRIGQGGYTF. The CDR3 bases are TGCGCCAGCAGGATTGGACAGGGGGGCTACACCTTC. The J gene is TRBJ1-2, the V gene TRBV5-1, with 9 positions matching TRBD1. Germline assignment: CDR1 SGHRS and CDR2 YFSETQ. The ends lost 5 bases at V and 8 bases at J; junction bases unmatched: 4. The CDR3 extends over 12 amino acids.

DNA for the CDR3: TGTGCCAGCAGTTACAGCGAGGGGGGGGGCTACACCTTC. Residues: CASSYSEGGGYTF. The J gene is TRBJ1-2, the V gene TRBV6-5; tentatively, D is TRBD1 (6 bases). Germline values: CDR1 MNHEY, CDR2 SVGAGI. The CDR3 contains 13 residues. V was cut by 2 bases and J by 8 bases, with 12 bases left in between.

The V call is TRBV18, the J call TRBJ2-1; 11 nucleotides match TRBD2. The CDR3 length is 16 residues. The J segment lost 3 bases and the V segment lost 3 bases, leaving 4 bases of the junction unmatched. Germline V gene lookup returns CDR1 KGHSH and CDR2 LQKENI. CDR3 residues: CASSPVSGGGYNEQFF. The DNA of the CDR3 is TGTGCCAGCTCACCCGTTAGCGGGGGGGGCTACAATGAGCAGTTCTTC.

The rearrangement joins TRBV9 to TRBJ1-5, with D possibly being TRBD1 (6 bases). Germline assignment: CDR1 SGDLS and CDR2 YYNGEE. The CDR3 length is 13 residues. Trimming took 4 bases from V and 3 from J, leaving 8 bases between them. This CDR3 reads CASSTGINQPQHF. The CDR3 DNA follows: TGTGCCAGCAGCACAGGGATCAATCAGCCCCAGCATTTT.

This clone came up a few times. This rearrangement joins TRBV6-1 to TRBJ1-4; 7 bases match TRBD1. Trimming cost V 6 bases and J 7 bases; bases outside gene matches: 11. This CDR3 is 15 amino acids long. Germline lookup yields CDR1 MNHNS and CDR2 SASEGT. CDR3 DNA: TGTGCCAGCAGCAGAAGAGACAGGGACGGTGAAAAACTGTTTTTT. This gives the protein CASSRRDRDGEKLFF.

The CDR3 protein is CASSFPGSYGYTF. The DNA of the CDR3 is TGTGCCAGCAGCTTCCCGGGGAGCTATGGCTACACCTTC. The chain combines TRBV7-9 with TRBJ1-2; D not certain. Germline CDR1 reads SEHNR; CDR2 reads FQNEAQ (reference sequence). V was clipped by 3 bases and J by 4 bases, with 9 bases between them. CDR3 length: 13 amino acids.

V and J are TRBV13 and TRBJ2-3; D is perhaps TRBD1 (5 bases). The germline gives CDR1 PRHDT, CDR2 FYEKMQ (reference sequence). V lost 1 base and J lost 6, with 14 bases in between. This CDR3 is 15 amino acids long. The DNA of the CDR3 is TGTGCCAGCAGCTTAGTTAAGGGGCCCATGGATACGCAGTATTTT. Translating it yields CASSLVKGPMDTQYF.

The J gene is TRBJ2-7, the V gene TRBV30, with D possibly being TRBD1 (6 bases). The V end lost 0 bases, the J end lost 7 bases, and 10 bases lay between the germline ends. CDR3 length: 12 amino acids. In germline, CDR1 is GTSNPN, CDR2 SVGIG (reference sequence). DNA for the CDR3: TGTGCCTGGAGTGTACAAGGGGGAGAGCAGTACTTC. The encoded protein is CAWSVQGGEQYF.

The chain uses TRBV2 and TRBJ1-1, with D maybe TRBD1 (6 bases). The length of the CDR3 is 15 residues. V was pared by 6 bases and J by 4 bases, with 18 bases between. Germline loops: CDR1 SNHLY, CDR2 FYNNEI. The CDR3 DNA follows: TGTGCCAGCAGCCCCCTCCCAGGGGCGAGCACTGAAGCTTTCTTT. Translated, it gives CASSPLPGASTEAFF.

This clone was counted only a few times. The V gene is TRBV13, the J gene TRBJ1-2, with TRBD1 as a possible D gene (6 bases). The CDR3 contains 12 residues. V was trimmed by 5 bases and J by 6 bases, leaving 10 bases between them. From germline, CDR1 is PRHDT and CDR2 FYEKMQ (reference sequence). In nucleotides, the CDR3 is TGTGCCAGCAGCCCATACAGGGATGGCTACACCTTC. It translates to CASSPYRDGYTF.